This is a list of T cell receptor beta chains from one sample in a study of T cells in Graves' hyperthyroidism and ophthalmopathy. Each CDR3 protein is one row after TCRdb ran MiXCR on the multiplex PCR reads. The sample contains 350,000 or so distinct CDR3 sequences, 17% of which appear only once. Sequenced sample: blood. These receptors were taken from a woman aged 25 to 39 with Graves' hyperthyroidism that later progressed to Graves' ophthalmopathy. CDR3s leave out the opening cysteine and the closing phenylalanine or tryptophan. Fields, in order: V gene, J gene, CDR3 protein.

TRBV6-2/TRBV6-3	TRBJ1-1	ASGKARPNTEAF
TRBV18	TRBJ2-6	ASSPVRGGANVLT
TRBV19	TRBJ1-5	ASKVAGGYYSNQPQH
TRBV4-1	TRBJ2-3	ASSQDIVLRDTQY
TRBV6-1	TRBJ1-1	ASRPPGDGTEAF
TRBV12-3/TRBV12-4	TRBJ1-2	ASSFGAYRGRGNYGYT
TRBV3-1	TRBJ1-4	ASSQQGIQEKLF
TRBV18	TRBJ2-3	ASSPISPGLAGPDTQY
TRBV20-1	TRBJ1-2	SARDPSRQGGGYT
TRBV5-1	TRBJ2-7	ASSLLAGANYEQY
TRBV4-1	TRBJ1-3	ASSYTHSSGNTIY
TRBV30	TRBJ2-1	AWSNRAGAEQF
TRBV28	TRBJ2-7	ASGEGQSYEQY
TRBV2	TRBJ2-7	ASSPTGTSGTYEQY
TRBV20-1	TRBJ2-5	SARPIPYQETQY
TRBV7-9	TRBJ1-4	ASGEDREKLF
TRBV28	TRBJ2-7	ASSLISGRSSYEQY
TRBV11-2	TRBJ2-7	ASSSPKQGRRYEQY
TRBV27	TRBJ1-2	ASSPGTGLGGYT
TRBV6-1	TRBJ2-1	ASSETSGGYNEQF
TRBV27	TRBJ1-5	ASSLTGMLTGANQPQH
TRBV4-1	TRBJ2-5	ASSQVNRGETQY
TRBV2	TRBJ1-1	ASRRDRGMNTEAF
TRBV6-5	TRBJ1-1	ASSYTGDTEAF
TRBV28	TRBJ2-7	ASQIQTTYEQY
TRBV4-1	TRBJ2-7	ASSQVNSGSYEQY
TRBV18	TRBJ2-5	ASSRGQALGETQY
TRBV9	TRBJ2-6	ASESGSGANVLT
TRBV5-1	TRBJ1-4	ASSLETGERATNEKLF
TRBV7-2	TRBJ2-1	ASSLTSGGGDEQF
TRBV4-1	TRBJ2-1	ASSQVDIITYNEQF
TRBV29-1	TRBJ2-3	SVEDTLLAGGGDTQY
TRBV6-5	TRBJ1-1	ASSYSSGLRTEAF
TRBV2	TRBJ1-4	ASTRDYRGKLF
TRBV7-2	TRBJ2-1	ASSPRGGLNEQF
TRBV28	TRBJ1-5	ASRLTGRRNQPQH
TRBV18	TRBJ1-1	ASSPWAGQTNTEAF
TRBV27	TRBJ2-1	ASRQLASYNEQF
TRBV29-1	TRBJ2-7	STRDNPGEQY
TRBV11-2	TRBJ1-6	ASSLGDRKRSPLH
TRBV11-2	TRBJ2-1	ASSSAGLYNEQF
TRBV7-2	TRBJ2-2	ASSLARGSNTGELF
TRBV6-5	TRBJ1-5	ASSYFSGSQPQH
TRBV5-1	TRBJ2-5	ASSTATSMGETQY
TRBV5-1	TRBJ1-2	ASSWTGAFYGYT
TRBV4-1	TRBJ2-7	ASSQDLAATYEQY
TRBV24-1	TRBJ2-1	ATSDWGEQF
TRBV3-1	TRBJ1-2	ASSQEWYGYT
TRBV2	TRBJ2-7	ASSDTSGNYEQY
TRBV28	TRBJ2-5	ASSFQDSGATTQY
TRBV7-9	TRBJ2-5	ASGGGQETQY
TRBV11-3	TRBJ1-4	ASSIGPGEKLF
TRBV24-1	TRBJ2-2	ATSDHGQNTGELF
TRBV20-1	TRBJ1-2	SARDRRGNGYT
TRBV13	TRBJ1-4	ASSSQQGMREKLF
TRBV10-2	TRBJ2-1	ASRLEFAEQF